This T cell receptor (beta chain) stems from a study of cytomegalovirus exposure and HLA in healthy donors. Study conclusions and caveats: Testing in vitro showed three CMV-associated chains specific for CMV antigens. A later analysis found first-cohort TCR clusters tended to co-occur in the approximately 110 validation repertoires.

On this clone itself: No antigen is known for it.

Method: immunoSEQ multiplex PCR; TCRdb's copy keeps in-frame clones and lacks some. Among about 200,000 clones listed, around 87% were seen once. The J segment lost 3 bases and the V segment lost 8 bases, leaving 8 bases of the junction unmatched. This CDR3 is built from 15 residues. Looked up from germline, CDR1 is LNHDA and CDR2 is SQIVND (reference sequence). The approximately 120-subject validation cohort, separate from the approximately 670-subject first cohort, included the donors. The sequencing input was PBMCs. This receptor was taken from a woman between 18 and 29 years old in good health and CMV-seropositive. The chain joins TRBV19 to TRBJ2-1; TRBD2 agrees at 9 bases. The CDR3 region is CASGLAGLGYNEQFF. The CDR3 region has the DNA TGTGCCAGTGGGCTAGCGGGATTGGGCTACAATGAGCAGTTCTTC.